The clone carrying this T cell receptor beta chain has ten or more counts. Its antigen is unidentified. The ends were cut back, 1 base at V and 7 bases at J, with 10 bases in the middle. The CDR3 loop spans 12 amino acids. Germline lookup yields CDR1 SQVTM and CDR2 ANQGSEA. This sample is drawn from a study of identical twins. General study points: Reduced insertions were recorded for abundant cord blood beta clonotypes, with no such pattern in memory repertoires.

Template switching, a step in the protocol, added a universal primer site, and cDNA carried unique molecular identifiers. TCRdb re-called the 5' RACE reads through MiXCR, storing one row per CDR3 protein. This table holds 200,000 to 300,000 distinct CDR3 sequences, 7% to 8.5% found once. A further study also used this sample, focusing on yellow fever vaccine responses in identical twins.

Material: CD8+ T cells sorted from blood. The receptor's source is a woman between 18 and 30 years old in good health. The V call is TRBV29-1, the J call TRBJ1-1, with D possibly matching TRBD1 (5 bases). Written as DNA, the CDR3 is TGCAGCGTTGAAGTAGGGGTAGGTGAAGCTTTCTTT. This gives the protein CSVEVGVGEAFF.